This note documents a single T cell receptor beta chain sequence. As yet, its antigen is unknown. Trimming pared 0 bases from V and 6 bases from J, leaving 13 bases between. Germline loops: CDR1 MNHEY, CDR2 SMNVEV (reference sequence). This CDR3 has 15 amino acids. Here immunoSEQ multiplex PCR was the method, and the copy in TCRdb shows in-frame clones only, minus some. The sample holds tens of thousands of clones, more than 85% seen once. This sample is part of a study of siplizumab effects on memory and regulatory T cells. General study points: Sequences below about 10^-5 frequency were poorly captured. As a result, only a minor fraction of alloreactive clones mapped to unstimulated subsets. With siplizumab, Treg-derived clones averaged roughly 62% of mappable alloreactive CD4+ clones, versus 25% to 30% in controls. Proliferating Tregs in siplizumab cultures were never verified as suppressive. Memory T cells appeared less diverse than naive cells, which seemed to contribute substantially to alloresponse.

The source of this sequence is a human donor in good health. V is TRBV27 and J is TRBJ2-3; D perhaps matches TRBD2 (7 bases). The sequenced sample was CD8+ T cells sorted from blood. The CDR3 DNA reads TGTGCCAGCAGTTTATCGGGGGGGGCGTCCGATACGCAGTATTTT. Translated: CASSLSGGASDTQYF.